This record looks at one T cell receptor (beta chain) sequence and its context. V was trimmed by 7 bases and J by 7 bases, leaving 8 bases between them. Germline CDR1 is WSHSY and CDR2 is SAAADI. The CDR3 spans 12 residues. This sample is part of a study of blood T cell repertoires in COVID-19. Sequenced by immunoSEQ multiplex PCR; TCRdb stores in-frame clones only, minus some. The table lists roughly 70,000 clones, approximately 90% of them singletons, with 19% in the top ten. This TCR came from an elderly woman with acute or convalescent COVID-19. J is TRBJ1-6 and V is TRBV10-2, with TRBD1 as a possible D gene (6 bases). The sample taken for sequencing was peripheral blood. The chain's CDR3 is CASMTGNSPLHF. In DNA, the CDR3 is TGCGCCAGCATGACAGGAAATTCACCCCTCCACTTT.